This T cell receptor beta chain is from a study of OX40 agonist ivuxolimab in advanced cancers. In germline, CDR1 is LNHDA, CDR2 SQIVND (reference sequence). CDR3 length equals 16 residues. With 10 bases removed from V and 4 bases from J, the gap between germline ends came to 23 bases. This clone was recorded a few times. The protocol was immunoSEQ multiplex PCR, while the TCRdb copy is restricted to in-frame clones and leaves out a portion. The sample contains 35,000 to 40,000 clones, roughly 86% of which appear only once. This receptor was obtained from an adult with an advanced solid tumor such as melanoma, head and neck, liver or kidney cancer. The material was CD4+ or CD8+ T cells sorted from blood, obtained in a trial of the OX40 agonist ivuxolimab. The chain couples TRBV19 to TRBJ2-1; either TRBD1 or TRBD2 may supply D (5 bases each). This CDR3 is CATTLPGLWGYNEQFF. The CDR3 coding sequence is TGTGCCACTACCCTCCCTGGGTTATGGGGGTACAATGAGCAGTTCTTC.